The clone carrying this T cell receptor (beta chain) was counted a few times. The CDR3 has 14 amino acids. Trimming shortened V by 1 base and J by 5 bases, and 13 bases separated the two germline ends. The V gene's germline CDR1 is SGDLS and CDR2 YYNGEE. This sample stems from a study of beta chain features in type 1 diabetes. Every bit of the isolated RNA underwent reverse transcription, so sequencing read expressed TCRB transcripts. Mean read depth for naive, central memory and regulatory T cell samples was around 3.8 million reads. TCRdb keeps only in-frame clones here, not all; method: immunoSEQ multiplex PCR. The sample shows under 500,000 clones, 30% of them seen only once. Purity exceeded 95% in all sorted populations.

The sequencing sample was made of naive CD4+ T cells from blood. V usage is TRBV9 and J usage is TRBJ2-7; D gene ambiguous. The clonotype was recovered from a man in his late teens or twenties in good health. CDR3 loop: CASSVSQVEHEQYF. The CDR3 nucleotides are TGTGCCAGCAGCGTAAGCCAGGTTGAACACGAGCAGTACTTC.